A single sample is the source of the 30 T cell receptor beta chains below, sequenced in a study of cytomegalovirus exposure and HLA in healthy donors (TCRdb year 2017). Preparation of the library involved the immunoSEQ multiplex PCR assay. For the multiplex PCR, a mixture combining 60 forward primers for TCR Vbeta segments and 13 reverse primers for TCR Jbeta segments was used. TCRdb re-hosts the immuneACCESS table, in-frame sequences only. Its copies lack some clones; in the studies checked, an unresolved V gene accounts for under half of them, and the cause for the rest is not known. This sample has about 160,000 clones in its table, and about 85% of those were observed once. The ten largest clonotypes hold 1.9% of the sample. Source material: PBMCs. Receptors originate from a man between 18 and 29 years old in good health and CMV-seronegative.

CDR3 sequence: CASSLPTDNYGYTF. The CDR3 nucleotides read TGTGCCAGCAGTTTACCCACAGATAACTATGGCTACACCTTC. The rearrangement uses TRBV28 and TRBJ1-2; D remains unclear. This CDR3 is 14 amino acids long. Trimming cost V 2 bases and J 1 base, with 8 bases left between them. Germline CDR1 MDHEN, CDR2 SYDVKM.

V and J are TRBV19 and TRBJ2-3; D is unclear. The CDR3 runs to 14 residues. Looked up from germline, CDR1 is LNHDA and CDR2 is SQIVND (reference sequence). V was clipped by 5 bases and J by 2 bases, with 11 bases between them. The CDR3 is CASSRGRITDTQYF. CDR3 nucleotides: TGTGCCAGTAGTCGTGGCAGGATCACAGATACGCAGTATTTT.

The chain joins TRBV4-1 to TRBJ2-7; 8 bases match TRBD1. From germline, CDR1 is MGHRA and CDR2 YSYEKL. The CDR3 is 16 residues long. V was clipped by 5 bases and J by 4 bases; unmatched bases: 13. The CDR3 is CASSSLGQDNRYEQYF. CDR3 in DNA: TGCGCCAGCAGCTCCTTGGGACAGGACAATCGGTACGAGCAGTACTTC.

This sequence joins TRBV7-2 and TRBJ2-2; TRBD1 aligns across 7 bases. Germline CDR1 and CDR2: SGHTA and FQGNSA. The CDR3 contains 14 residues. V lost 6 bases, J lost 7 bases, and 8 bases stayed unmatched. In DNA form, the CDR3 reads TGTGCCAGCAGTCTCGACAGGGCCGGCGGGGAGCTGTTTTTT. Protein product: CASSLDRAGGELFF.

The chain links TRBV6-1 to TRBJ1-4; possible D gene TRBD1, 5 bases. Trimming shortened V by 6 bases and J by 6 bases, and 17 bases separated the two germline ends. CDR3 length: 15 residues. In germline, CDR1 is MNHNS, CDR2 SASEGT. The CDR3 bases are TGTGCCAGCAGGCGGTCGGGGGAGGTTTATGAAAAACTGTTTTTT. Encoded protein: CASRRSGEVYEKLFF.

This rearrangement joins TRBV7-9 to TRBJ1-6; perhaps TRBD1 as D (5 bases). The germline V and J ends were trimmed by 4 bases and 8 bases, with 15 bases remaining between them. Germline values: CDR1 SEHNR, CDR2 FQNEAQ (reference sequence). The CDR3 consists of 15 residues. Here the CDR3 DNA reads TGTGCCAGCAGCTCCCGAGGCAGGGAGGATTCACCCCTCCACTTT. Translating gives CASSSRGREDSPLHF.

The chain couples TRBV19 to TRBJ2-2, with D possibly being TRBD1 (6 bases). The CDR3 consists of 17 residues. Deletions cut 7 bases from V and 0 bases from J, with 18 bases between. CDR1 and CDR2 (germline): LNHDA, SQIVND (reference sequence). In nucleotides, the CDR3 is TGTGCCAGTACGCCCCGGTGGGGGCTCGCGAACACCGGGGAGCTGTTTTTT. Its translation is CASTPRWGLANTGELFF.

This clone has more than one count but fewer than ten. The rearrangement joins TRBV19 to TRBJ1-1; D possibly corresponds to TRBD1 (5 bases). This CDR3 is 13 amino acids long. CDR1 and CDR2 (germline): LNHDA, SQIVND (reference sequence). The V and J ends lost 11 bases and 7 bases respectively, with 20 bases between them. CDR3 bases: TGTGCCCCACAGGAGAACGGAACCCATGAAGCTTTCTTT. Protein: CAPQENGTHEAFF. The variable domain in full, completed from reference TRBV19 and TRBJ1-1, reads DGGITQSPKYLFRKEGQNVTLSCEQNLNHDAMYWYRQDPGQGLRLIYYSQIVNDFQKGDIAEGYSVSREKKESFPLTVTSAQKNPTAFYLCAPQENGTHEAFFGQGTRLTVV.

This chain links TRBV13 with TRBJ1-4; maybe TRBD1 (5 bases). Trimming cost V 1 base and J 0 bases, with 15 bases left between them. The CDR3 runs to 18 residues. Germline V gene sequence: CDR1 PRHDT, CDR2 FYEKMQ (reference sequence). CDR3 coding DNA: TGTGCCAGCAGCTTAGTTTGGGGCCGGATAGCAACTAATGAAAAACTGTTTTTT. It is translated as CASSLVWGRIATNEKLFF.

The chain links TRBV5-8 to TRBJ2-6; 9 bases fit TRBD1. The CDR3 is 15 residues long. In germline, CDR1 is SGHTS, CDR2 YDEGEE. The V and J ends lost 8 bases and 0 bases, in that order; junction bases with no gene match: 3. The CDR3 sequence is CARDRGNSGANVLTF. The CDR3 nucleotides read TGTGCCAGGGACAGGGGAAACTCTGGGGCCAACGTCCTGACTTTC.

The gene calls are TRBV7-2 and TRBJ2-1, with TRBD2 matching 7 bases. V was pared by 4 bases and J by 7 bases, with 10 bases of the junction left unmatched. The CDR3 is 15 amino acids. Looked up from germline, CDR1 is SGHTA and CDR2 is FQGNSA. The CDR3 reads CASSSWTRSDNEQFF. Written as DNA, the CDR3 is TGTGCCAGCAGCTCATGGACTAGATCGGATAATGAGCAGTTCTTC.

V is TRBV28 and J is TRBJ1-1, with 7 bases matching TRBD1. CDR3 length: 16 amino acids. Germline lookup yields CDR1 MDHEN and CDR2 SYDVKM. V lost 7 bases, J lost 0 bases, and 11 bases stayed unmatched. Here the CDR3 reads CASNDRDENMNTEAFF. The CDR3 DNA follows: TGTGCCAGCAACGACAGGGATGAAAACATGAACACTGAAGCTTTCTTT.

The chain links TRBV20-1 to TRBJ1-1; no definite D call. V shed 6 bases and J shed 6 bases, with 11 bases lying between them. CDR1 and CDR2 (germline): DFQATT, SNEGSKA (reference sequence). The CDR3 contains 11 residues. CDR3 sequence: CSAPRGAEAFF. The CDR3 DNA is TGCAGTGCCCCCCGAGGCGCTGAAGCTTTCTTT.

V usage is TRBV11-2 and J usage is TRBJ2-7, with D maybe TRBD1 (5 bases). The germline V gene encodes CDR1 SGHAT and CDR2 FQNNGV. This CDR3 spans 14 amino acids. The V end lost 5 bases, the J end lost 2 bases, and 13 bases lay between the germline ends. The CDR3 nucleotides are TGTGCCAGCAGCCCCCAGGGCCTTCCCTACGAGCAGTACTTC. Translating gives CASSPQGLPYEQYF.

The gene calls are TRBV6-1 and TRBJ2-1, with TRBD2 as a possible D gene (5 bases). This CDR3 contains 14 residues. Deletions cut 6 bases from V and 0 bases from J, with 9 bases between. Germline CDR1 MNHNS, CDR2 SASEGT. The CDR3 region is CASSPDFSYNEQFF. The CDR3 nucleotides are TGTGCCAGCAGCCCGGACTTCTCCTACAATGAGCAGTTCTTC.

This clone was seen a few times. CDR3 loop: CASSLSEGPQHF. CDR3 DNA sequence: TGTGCCAGCAGCTTGTCCGAGGGGCCCCAGCATTTT. The chain uses TRBV5-5 and TRBJ1-5; D is ambiguous. CDR3 length: 12 residues. Germline V gene lookup returns CDR1 SGHKS and CDR2 YYEKEE (reference sequence). V lost 1 base to trimming and J lost 9 bases, with 8 bases between them. Full variable domain (outside the CDR3, taken from reference TRBV5-5 and TRBJ1-5): DAGVTQSPTHLIKTRGQQVTLRCSPISGHKSVSWYQQVLGQGPQFIFQYYEKEERGRGNFPDRFSARQFPNYSSELNVNALLLGDSALYLCASSLSEGPQHFGDGTRLSIL.

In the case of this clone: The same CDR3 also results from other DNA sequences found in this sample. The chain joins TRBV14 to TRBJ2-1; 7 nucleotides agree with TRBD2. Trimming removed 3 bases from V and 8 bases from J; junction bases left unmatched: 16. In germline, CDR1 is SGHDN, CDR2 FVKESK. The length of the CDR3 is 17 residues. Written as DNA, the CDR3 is TGTGCCAGCAGCCACGTCCCGGGACTGGCGGGAGCAGATGAGCAGTTCTTC. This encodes CASSHVPGLAGADEQFF.

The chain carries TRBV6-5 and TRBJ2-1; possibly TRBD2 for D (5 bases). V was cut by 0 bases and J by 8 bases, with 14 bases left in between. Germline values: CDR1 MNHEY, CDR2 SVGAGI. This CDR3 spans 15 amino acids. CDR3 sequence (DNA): TGTGCCAGCAGTTACTCGACCCTAGCCTGGGATGAGCAGTTCTTC. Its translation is CASSYSTLAWDEQFF.

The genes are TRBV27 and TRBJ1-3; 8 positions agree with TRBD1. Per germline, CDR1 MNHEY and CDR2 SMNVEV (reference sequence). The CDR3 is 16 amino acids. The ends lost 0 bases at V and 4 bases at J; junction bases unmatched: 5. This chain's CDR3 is CASSLSSGGKGNTIYF. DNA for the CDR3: TGTGCCAGCAGTTTATCATCAGGGGGCAAGGGAAACACCATATATTTT.

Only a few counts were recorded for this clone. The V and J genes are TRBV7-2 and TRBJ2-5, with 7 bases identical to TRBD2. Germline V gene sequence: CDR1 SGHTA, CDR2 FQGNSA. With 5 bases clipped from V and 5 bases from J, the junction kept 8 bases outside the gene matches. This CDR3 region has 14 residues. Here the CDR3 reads CASSAGGSGETQYF. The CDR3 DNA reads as TGTGCCAGCAGCGCCGGGGGGTCAGGGGAGACCCAGTACTTC.

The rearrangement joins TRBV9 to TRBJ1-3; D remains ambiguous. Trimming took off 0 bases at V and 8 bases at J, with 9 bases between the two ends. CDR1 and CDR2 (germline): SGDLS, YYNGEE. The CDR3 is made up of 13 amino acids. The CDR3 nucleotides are TGTGCCAGCAGCGTAGTCCCCCGCGACACCATATATTTT. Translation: CASSVVPRDTIYF.

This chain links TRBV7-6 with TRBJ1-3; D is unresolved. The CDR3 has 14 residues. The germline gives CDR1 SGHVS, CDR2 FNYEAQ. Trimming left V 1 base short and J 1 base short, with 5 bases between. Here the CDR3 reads CASSLGVSGNTIYF. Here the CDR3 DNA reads TGTGCCAGCAGCTTAGGAGTTTCTGGAAACACCATATATTTT.

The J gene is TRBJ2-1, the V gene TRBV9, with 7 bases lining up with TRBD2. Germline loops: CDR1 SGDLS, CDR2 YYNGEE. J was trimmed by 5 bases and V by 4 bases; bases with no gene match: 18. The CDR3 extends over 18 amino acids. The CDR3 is CASSPLRLAPGRNNEQFF. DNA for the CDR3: TGTGCCAGCAGCCCCCTGAGACTAGCTCCGGGACGAAACAATGAGCAGTTCTTC.

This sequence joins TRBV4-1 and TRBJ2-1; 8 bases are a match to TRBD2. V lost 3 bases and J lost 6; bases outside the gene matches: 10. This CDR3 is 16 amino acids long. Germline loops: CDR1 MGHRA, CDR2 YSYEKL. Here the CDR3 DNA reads TGCGCCAGCAGCCACGCTAGCGGGCCTAACTTCAATGAGCAGTTCTTC. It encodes CASSHASGPNFNEQFF.

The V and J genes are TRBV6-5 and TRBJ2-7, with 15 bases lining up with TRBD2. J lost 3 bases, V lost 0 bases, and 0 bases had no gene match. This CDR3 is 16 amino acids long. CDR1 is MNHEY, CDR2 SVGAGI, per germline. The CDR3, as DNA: TGTGCCAGCAGTTACTCGGGACTAGCGGGAGGCTACGAGCAGTACTTC. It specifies CASSYSGLAGGYEQYF.

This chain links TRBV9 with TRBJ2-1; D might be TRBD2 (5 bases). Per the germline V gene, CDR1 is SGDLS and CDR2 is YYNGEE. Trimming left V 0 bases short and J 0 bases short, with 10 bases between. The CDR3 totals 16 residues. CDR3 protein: CASSVGGESSYNEQFF. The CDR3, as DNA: TGTGCCAGCAGCGTAGGTGGGGAGAGCTCCTACAATGAGCAGTTCTTC.

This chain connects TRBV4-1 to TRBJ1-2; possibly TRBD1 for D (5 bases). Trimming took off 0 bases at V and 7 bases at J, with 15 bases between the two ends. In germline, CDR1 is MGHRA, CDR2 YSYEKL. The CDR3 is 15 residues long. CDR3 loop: CASSQEHRSTRGYTF. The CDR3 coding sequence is TGCGCCAGCAGCCAAGAGCACAGGTCCACTCGTGGCTACACCTTC.

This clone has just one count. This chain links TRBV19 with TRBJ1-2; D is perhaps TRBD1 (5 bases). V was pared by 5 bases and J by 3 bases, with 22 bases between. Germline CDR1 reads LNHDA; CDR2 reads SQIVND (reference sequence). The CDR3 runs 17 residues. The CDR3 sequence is CASSANGGASLYYGYTF. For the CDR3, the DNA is TGTGCCAGTAGTGCAAACGGTGGGGCCTCCCTCTACTATGGCTACACCTTC.

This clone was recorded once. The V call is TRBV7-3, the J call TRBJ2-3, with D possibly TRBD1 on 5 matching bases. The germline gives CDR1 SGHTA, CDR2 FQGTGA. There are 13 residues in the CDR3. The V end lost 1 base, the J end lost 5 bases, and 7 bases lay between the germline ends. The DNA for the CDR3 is TGTGCCAGCAGCTTAATTAGGGGAGATACGCAGTATTTT. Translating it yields CASSLIRGDTQYF.

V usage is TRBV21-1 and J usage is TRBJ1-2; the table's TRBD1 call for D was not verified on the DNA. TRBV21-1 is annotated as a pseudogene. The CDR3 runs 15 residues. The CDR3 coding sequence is TGTGCCACCATCCGGGACAGGAGGGACGGATATGGCTACACCTTC. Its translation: CATIRDRRDGYGYTF.